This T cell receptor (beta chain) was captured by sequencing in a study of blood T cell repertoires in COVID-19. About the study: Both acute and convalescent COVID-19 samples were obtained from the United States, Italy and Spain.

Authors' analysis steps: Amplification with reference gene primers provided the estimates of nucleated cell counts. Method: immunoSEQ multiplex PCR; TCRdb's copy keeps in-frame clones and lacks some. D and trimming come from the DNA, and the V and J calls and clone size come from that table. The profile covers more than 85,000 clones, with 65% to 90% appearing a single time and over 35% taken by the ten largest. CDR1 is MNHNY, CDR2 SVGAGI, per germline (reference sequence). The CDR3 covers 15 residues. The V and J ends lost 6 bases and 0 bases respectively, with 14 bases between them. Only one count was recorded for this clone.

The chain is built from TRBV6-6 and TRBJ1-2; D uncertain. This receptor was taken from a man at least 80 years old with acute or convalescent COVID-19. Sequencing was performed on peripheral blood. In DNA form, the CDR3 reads TGTGCCAGCAGAGAATTAAGAGGTACTAACTATGGCTACACCTTC. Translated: CASRELRGTNYGYTF.